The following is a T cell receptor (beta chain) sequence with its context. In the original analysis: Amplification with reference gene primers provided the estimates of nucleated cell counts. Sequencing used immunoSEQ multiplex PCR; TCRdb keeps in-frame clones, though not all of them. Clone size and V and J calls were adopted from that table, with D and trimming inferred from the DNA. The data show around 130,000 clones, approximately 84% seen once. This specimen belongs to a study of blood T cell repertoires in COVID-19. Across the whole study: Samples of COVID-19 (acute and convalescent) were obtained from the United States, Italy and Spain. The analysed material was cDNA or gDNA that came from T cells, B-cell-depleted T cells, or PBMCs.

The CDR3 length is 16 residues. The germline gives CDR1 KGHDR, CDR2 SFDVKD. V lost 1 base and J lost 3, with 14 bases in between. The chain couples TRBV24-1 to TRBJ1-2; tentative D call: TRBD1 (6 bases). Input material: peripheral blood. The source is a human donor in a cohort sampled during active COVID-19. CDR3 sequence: CATSDFEGVPDYGYTF. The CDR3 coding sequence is TGTGCCACCAGTGATTTTGAGGGGGTCCCCGACTATGGCTACACCTTC.